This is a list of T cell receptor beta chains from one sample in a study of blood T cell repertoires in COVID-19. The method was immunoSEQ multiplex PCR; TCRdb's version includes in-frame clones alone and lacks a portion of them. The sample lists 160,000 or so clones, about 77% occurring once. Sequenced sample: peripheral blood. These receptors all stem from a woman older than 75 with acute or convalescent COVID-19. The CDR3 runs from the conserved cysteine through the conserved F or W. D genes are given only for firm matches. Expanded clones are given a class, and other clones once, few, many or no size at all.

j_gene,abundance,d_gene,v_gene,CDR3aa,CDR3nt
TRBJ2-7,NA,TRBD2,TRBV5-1,CASSLGLRSGGVYEQYF,TGCGCCAGCAGCTTGGGTCTAAGGAGCGGGGGGGTCTACGAGCAGTACTTC
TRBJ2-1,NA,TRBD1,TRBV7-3,CASSSQGARGGNEQFF,TGTGCCAGCAGCTCCCAGGGGGCGCGGGGAGGCAATGAGCAGTTCTTC
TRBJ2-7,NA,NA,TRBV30,CAWSVDVRSEQYF,TGTGCCTGGAGTGTAGACGTGAGGAGCGAGCAGTACTTC
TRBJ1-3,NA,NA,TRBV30,CAWRETSSGNTIYF,TGTGCCTGGAGGGAGACGAGCTCTGGAAACACCATATATTTT
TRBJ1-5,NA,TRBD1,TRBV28,CASSPDRAHEAWPQHF,TGTGCCAGCAGTCCCGACAGGGCACATGAGGCTTGGCCCCAGCATTTT
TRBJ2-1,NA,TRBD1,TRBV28,CASSSPRDRARYEQFF,TGTGCCAGCAGTTCCCCCCGGGACAGGGCTCGGTATGAGCAGTTCTTC
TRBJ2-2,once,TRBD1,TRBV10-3,CAISDPLTGPNTGELFF,TGTGCCATCAGTGACCCCCTGACAGGGCCGAACACCGGGGAGCTGTTTTTT
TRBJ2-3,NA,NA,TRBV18,CASSPEYTRTDTQYF,TGTGCCAGCTCACCGGAGTATACTCGCACAGATACGCAGTATTTT
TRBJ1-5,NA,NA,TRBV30,CAWSGQPLWPQHF,TGTGCCTGGAGCGGTCAACCGTTATGGCCCCAGCATTTT
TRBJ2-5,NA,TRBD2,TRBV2,CASSGASGSGETQYF,TGTGCCAGCAGTGGAGCTAGCGGGAGCGGAGAGACCCAGTACTTC
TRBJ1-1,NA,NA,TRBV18,CASSPQGLNTEAFF,TGTGCCAGCTCACCGCAGGGGTTGAACACTGAAGCTTTCTTT
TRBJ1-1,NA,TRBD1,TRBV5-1,CASSGGQLLNTEAFF,TGCGCCAGCAGCGGGGGACAGCTGTTGAACACTGAAGCTTTCTTT
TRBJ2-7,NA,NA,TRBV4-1,CASSQAASSSSYEQYF,TGCGCCAGCAGCCAAGCCGCTAGCTCGAGCTCCTACGAGCAGTACTTC
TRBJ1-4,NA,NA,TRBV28,CASSFFTMSEKLFF,TGTGCCAGCAGTTTTTTCACCATGAGCGAAAAACTGTTTTTT
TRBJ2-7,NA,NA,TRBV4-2,CASSQGALAALNSYEQYF,TGTGCCAGCAGCCAAGGGGCTCTGGCAGCCTTAAACTCCTACGAGCAGTACTTC
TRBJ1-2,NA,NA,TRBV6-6,CATRREDYGYTF,TGTGCCACCAGAAGGGAGGACTATGGCTACACCTTC
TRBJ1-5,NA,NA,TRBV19,CASDPGGNQPQHF,TGTGCCAGTGACCCCGGAGGCAATCAGCCCCAGCATTTT
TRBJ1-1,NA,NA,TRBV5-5,CASSLRSGMNTEAFF,TGTGCCAGCAGCTTGAGGTCGGGGATGAACACTGAAGCTTTCTTT
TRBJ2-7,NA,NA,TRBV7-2,CASSLVGGPYEQYF,TGTGCCAGCAGCTTAGTTGGCGGCCCCTACGAGCAGTACTTC
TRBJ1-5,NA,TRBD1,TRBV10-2,CASSAYGGGTDFSNQPQHF,TGCGCCAGCAGTGCCTACGGGGGCGGGACAGATTTTAGCAATCAGCCCCAGCATTTT
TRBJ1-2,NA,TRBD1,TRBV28,CASNEQGATGYTF,TGTGCCAGCAACGAACAGGGGGCTACTGGCTACACCTTC
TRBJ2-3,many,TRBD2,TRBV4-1,CASSQNNGGDSTDTQYF,TGCGCCAGCAGCCAAAATAACGGGGGGGATAGCACAGATACGCAGTATTTT
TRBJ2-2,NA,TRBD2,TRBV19,CASRLAGANTGELFF,TGTGCCAGTAGACTAGCGGGGGCGAACACCGGGGAGCTGTTTTTT
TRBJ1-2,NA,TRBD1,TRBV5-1,CASSLARVRGGDSLNYGYTF,TGCGCCAGCAGCTTGGCCAGGGTGAGAGGGGGCGATTCTCTTAACTATGGCTACACCTTC
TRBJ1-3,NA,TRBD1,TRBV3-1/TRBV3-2,CASRLQTGGSTIYF,TGTGCCAGCAGACTACAGACAGGGGGGAGCACCATATATTTT
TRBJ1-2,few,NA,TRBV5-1,CASSLDRANYGYTF,TGCGCCAGCAGCCTCGACAGAGCTAACTATGGCTACACCTTC